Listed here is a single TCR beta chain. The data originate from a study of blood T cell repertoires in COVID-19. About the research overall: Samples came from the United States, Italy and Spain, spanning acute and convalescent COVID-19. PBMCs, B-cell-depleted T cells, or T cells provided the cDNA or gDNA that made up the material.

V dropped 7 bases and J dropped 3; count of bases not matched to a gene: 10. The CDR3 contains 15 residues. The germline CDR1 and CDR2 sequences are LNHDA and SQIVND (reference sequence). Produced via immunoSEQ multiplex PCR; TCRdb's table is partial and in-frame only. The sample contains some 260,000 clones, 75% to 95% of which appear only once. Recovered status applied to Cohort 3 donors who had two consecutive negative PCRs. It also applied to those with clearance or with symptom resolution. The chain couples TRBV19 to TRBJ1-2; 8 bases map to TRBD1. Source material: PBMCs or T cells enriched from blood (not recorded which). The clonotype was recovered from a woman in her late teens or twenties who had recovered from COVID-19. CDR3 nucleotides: TGTGCCAGTACCCCACGGCAGGGGGCCGACTATGGCTACACCTTC. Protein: CASTPRQGADYGYTF.